One T cell receptor beta chain is described in this entry. Germline loops: CDR1 SGDLS, CDR2 YYNGEE. The V end was cut by 0 bases, the J end by 4 bases, with 14 bases between. The CDR3 runs 16 residues. Generated by immunoSEQ multiplex PCR, the TCRdb table keeps only in-frame clones and is missing some. In the table there are approximately 190,000 clones, more than 75% of which are singletons. This record comes from a study of cytotoxic CD8 clonotypes in ibrutinib-treated CLL. Across the study: Response sampling occurred after a median 12 months of treatment (range 6 to 36). Samples averaged roughly 280,000 productive templates and 94,082 productive rearrangements.

Sequenced material: PBMCs, taken after 12 months of ibrutinib treatment. The chain employs TRBV9 and TRBJ2-1; D may be TRBD1 or TRBD2 (6 bases each). This receptor was obtained from a human donor with chronic lymphocytic leukemia. CDR3 protein: CASSVEGGSPYNEQFF. Here the CDR3 DNA reads TGTGCCAGCAGCGTAGAAGGGGGGTCCCCTTACAATGAGCAGTTCTTC.